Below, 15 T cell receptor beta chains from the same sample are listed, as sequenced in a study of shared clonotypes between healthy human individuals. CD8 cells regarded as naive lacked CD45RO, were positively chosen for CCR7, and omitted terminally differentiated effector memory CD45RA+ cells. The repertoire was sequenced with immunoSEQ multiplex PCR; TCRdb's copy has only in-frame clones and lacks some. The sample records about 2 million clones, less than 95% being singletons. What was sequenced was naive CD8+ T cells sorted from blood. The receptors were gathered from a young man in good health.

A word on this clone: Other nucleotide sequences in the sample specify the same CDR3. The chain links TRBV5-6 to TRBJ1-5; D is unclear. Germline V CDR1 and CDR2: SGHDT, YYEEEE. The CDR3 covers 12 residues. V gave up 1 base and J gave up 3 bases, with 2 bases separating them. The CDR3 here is CASSLLNQPQHF. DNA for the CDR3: TGTGCCAGCAGCTTGCTCAATCAGCCCCAGCATTTT.

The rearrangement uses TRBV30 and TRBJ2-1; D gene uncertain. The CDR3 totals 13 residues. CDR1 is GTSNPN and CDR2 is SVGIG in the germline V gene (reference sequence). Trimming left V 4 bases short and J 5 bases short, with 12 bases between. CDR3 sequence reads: CAWNGLEDNEQFF. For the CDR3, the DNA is TGTGCCTGGAATGGGCTAGAAGACAATGAGCAGTTCTTC.

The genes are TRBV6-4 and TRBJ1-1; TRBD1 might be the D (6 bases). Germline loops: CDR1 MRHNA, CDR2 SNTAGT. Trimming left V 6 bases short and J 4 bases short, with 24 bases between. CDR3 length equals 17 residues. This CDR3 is CASSPDGQGWSRTEAFF. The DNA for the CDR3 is TGTGCCAGCAGCCCCGATGGGCAGGGGTGGTCGCGCACTGAAGCTTTCTTT.

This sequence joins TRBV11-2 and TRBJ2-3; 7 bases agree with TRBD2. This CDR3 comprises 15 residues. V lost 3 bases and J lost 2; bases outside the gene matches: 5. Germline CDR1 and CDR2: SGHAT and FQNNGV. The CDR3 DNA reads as TGTGCCAGCAGCTTGGGGGACTATGCCACAGATACGCAGTATTTT. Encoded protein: CASSLGDYATDTQYF.

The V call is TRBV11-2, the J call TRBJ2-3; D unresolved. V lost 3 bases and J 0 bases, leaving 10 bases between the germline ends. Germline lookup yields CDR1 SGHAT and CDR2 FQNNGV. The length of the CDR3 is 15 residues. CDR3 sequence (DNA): TGTGCCAGCAGCTTGTCGGTTCTTAGCACAGATACGCAGTATTTT. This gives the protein CASSLSVLSTDTQYF.

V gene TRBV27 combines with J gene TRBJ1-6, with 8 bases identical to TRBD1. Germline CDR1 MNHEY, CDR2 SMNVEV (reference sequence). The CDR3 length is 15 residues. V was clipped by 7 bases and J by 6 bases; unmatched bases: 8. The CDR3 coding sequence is TGTGCCAGCACCGAAATAACAGGGGGTAATTCACCCCTCCACTTT. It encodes CASTEITGGNSPLHF.

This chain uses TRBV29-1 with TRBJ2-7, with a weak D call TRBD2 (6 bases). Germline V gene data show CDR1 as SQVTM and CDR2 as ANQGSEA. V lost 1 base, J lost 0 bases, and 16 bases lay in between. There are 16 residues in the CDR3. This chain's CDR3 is CSVEVVDAGSSYEQYF. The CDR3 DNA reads TGCAGCGTTGAAGTGGTAGACGCCGGGAGCTCCTACGAGCAGTACTTC.

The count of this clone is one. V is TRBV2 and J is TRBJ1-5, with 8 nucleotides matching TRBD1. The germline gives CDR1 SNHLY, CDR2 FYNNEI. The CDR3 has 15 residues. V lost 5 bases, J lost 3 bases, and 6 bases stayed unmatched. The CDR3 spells CASSPSGGVNQPQHF. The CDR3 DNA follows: TGTGCCAGCAGTCCTTCAGGGGGCGTCAATCAGCCCCAGCATTTT.

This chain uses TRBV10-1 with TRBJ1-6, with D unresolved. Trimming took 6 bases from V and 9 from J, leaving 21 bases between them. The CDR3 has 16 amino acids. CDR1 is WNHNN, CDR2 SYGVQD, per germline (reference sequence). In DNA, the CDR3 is TGCGCCAGCAGGGATCTGGCGGGGAATGCGGCTTCACCCCTCCACTTT. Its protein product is CASRDLAGNAASPLHF.

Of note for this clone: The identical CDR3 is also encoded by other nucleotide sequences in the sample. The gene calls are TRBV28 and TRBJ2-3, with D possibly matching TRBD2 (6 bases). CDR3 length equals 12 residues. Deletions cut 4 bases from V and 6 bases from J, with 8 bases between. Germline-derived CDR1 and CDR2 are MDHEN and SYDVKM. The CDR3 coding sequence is TGTGCCAGCAGTTCGGGGGAGGATACGCAGTATTTT. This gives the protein CASSSGEDTQYF.

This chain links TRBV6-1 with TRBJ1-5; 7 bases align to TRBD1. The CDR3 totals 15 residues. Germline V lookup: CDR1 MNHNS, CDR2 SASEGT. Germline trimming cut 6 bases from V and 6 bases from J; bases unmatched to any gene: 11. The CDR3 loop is CASRAGQATAQPQHF. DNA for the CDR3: TGTGCCAGCAGGGCAGGACAGGCCACCGCTCAGCCCCAGCATTTT.

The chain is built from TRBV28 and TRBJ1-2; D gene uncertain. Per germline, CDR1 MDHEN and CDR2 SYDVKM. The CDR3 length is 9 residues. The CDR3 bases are TGTGTGCGTCGGGGAGCGGAGACCTTC. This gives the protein CVRRGAETF.

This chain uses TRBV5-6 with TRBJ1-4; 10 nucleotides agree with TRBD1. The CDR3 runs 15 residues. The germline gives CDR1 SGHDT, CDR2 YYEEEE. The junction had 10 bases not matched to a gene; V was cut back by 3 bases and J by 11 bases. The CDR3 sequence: CASSSVGTGADKLFF. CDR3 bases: TGTGCCAGCAGCTCAGTAGGGACAGGGGCCGATAAACTGTTTTTT.

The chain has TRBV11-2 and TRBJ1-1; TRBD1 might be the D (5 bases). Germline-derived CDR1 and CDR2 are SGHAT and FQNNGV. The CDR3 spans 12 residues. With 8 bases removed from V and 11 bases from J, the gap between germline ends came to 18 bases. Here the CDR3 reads CASEWGIQRAFF. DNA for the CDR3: TGTGCCAGCGAGTGGGGCATCCAGCGCGCTTTCTTT.

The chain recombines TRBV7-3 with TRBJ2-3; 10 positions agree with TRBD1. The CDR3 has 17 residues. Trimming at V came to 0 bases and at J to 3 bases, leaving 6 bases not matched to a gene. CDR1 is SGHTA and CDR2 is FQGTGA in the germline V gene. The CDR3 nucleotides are TGTGCCAGCAGCTTAACTGGGACAGGGGTTGGTACAGATACGCAGTATTTT. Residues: CASSLTGTGVGTDTQYF. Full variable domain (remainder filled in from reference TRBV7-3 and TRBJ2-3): GAGVSQTPSNKVTEKGKYVELRCDPISGHTALYWYRQSLGQGPEFLIYFQGTGAADDSGLPNDRFFAVRPEGSVSTLKIQRTERGDSAVYLCASSLTGTGVGTDTQYFGPGTRLTVL.